Listed here are 28 T cell receptor beta chains from one sample, sequenced in a study of T cells in Graves' hyperthyroidism and ophthalmopathy. RNA transcripts served as the template for amplifying TCR beta CDR3 regions. RT-PCR in the first round (using the HTBI primer set) targeted the TCR CDR3. TCRdb fed the multiplex PCR reads into MiXCR, producing one record per CDR3 protein. The table has a few hundred thousand distinct CDR3 sequences, 15% to 20% seen once. Sequences were obtained from blood. The receptors come from an older woman with Graves' ophthalmopathy.

The chain links TRBV6-2 or TRBV6-3 to TRBJ1-6, with D maybe TRBD1 (6 bases). Germline lookup yields CDR1 MNHEY and CDR2 SVGEGT. Deletions cut 3 bases from V and 4 bases from J, with 19 bases between. The length of the CDR3 is 18 residues. In DNA, the CDR3 is TGTGCCAGCAGTTATATATGGAAGAGACAGGATTATAATTCACCCCTCCACTTT. Protein product: CASSYIWKRQDYNSPLHF.

The rearrangement uses TRBV4-1 and TRBJ2-1; D unclear. The germline V gene has CDR1 MGHRA and CDR2 YSYEKL. V gave up 4 bases and J gave up 4 bases, with 14 bases separating them. CDR3 length: 15 amino acids. CDR3 protein: CASSREGSLYNEQFF. The CDR3 DNA follows: TGCGCCAGCAGCCGAGAAGGCAGTTTATACAATGAGCAGTTCTTC.

Points on this clonotype: This clone may be a read error of a much larger clone one base away. V and J are TRBV10-3 and TRBJ2-2; TRBD2 agrees at 7 bases. Per the germline V gene, CDR1 is ENHRY and CDR2 is SYGVKD. The CDR3 contains 13 residues. CDR3 in DNA: TGTGCCATCAGTGGGACTAGTTCCGGGGAGCTGCTTTTT. Its translation: CAISGTSSGELLF.

There are many counts of this clonotype. The CDR3 DNA sequence: TGTGCCAGCAGCAGTTCGTACGATGCCTACGAGCAGTACTTC. Protein: CASSSSYDAYEQYF. This chain links TRBV6-2 or TRBV6-3 with TRBJ2-7; D unresolved. Germline values: CDR1 MNHEY, CDR2 SVGEGT. V gave up 6 bases and J gave up 2 bases, with 14 bases separating them. The CDR3 spans 14 residues.

In its sample, this clonotype was seen many times. The rearrangement uses TRBV11-2 and TRBJ1-5; D is uncertain. The CDR3 has 15 residues. Per germline, CDR1 SGHAT and CDR2 FQNNGV. V lost 1 base, J lost 1 base, and 8 bases lay in between. CDR3 amino acids: CASSLGGQSNQPQHF. For the CDR3, the DNA is TGTGCCAGCAGCTTAGGAGGGCAGAGCAATCAGCCCCAGCATTTT.

The sample holds a few counts of this clonotype. The chain joins TRBV5-1 to TRBJ2-5; perhaps TRBD1 as D (5 bases). CDR1 and CDR2 (germline): SGHRS, YFSETQ. V gave up 1 base and J gave up 2 bases, with 9 bases separating them. The CDR3 is made up of 14 amino acids. The CDR3: CASSLYYRQETQYF. CDR3 in DNA: TGCGCCAGCAGCTTGTACTACAGGCAAGAGACCCAGTACTTC.

This clonotype was picked up many times. The genes are TRBV2 and TRBJ2-2; 8 nucleotides match TRBD1. Looked up from germline, CDR1 is SNHLY and CDR2 is FYNNEI. This CDR3 contains 15 residues. V gave up 5 bases and J gave up 6 bases; unmatched junction bases: 8. This chain's CDR3 is CASSPGQGLPGELFF. CDR3 DNA: TGTGCCAGCAGTCCAGGACAGGGTCTGCCCGGGGAGCTGTTTTTT.

This clonotype was counted at least ten times. The chain carries TRBV12-3 or TRBV12-4 and TRBJ1-2; D uncertain. This CDR3 region has 14 residues. The V end lost 6 bases, the J end lost 8 bases, and 19 bases lay between the germline ends. The CDR3 DNA sequence: TGTGCCAGCAGCCATTCGAGCTGGGAACGCGGCTACACCTTC. Amino acids: CASSHSSWERGYTF.

This clonotype came up many times. The chain couples TRBV7-9 to TRBJ1-1; possibly TRBD1 for D (6 bases). Germline V gene lookup returns CDR1 SEHNR and CDR2 FQNEAQ (reference sequence). The ends were cut back, 4 bases at V and 3 bases at J, with 12 bases in the middle. This CDR3 has 14 residues. CDR3 DNA: TGTGCCAGCAGCTCCTCCGGGGGCTACACTGAAGCTTTCTTT. It translates to CASSSSGGYTEAFF. The complete variable domain, with remaining parts taken from reference TRBV7-9 and TRBJ1-1, reads DTGVSQNPRHKITKRGQNVTFRCDPISEHNRLYWYRQTLGQGPEFLTYFQNEAQLEKSRLLSDRFSAERPKGSFSTLEIQRTEQGDSAMYLCASSSSGGYTEAFFGQGTRLTVV.

The chain employs TRBV7-6 and TRBJ2-7, with 8 bases fitting TRBD1. Germline CDR1 and CDR2: SGHVS and FNYEAQ. V lost 0 bases, J lost 5 bases, and 3 bases stayed unmatched. This CDR3 has 14 residues. The CDR3 reads CASSLAAGGHEQYF. CDR3 sequence (DNA): TGTGCCAGCAGCTTAGCGGCAGGGGGCCACGAGCAGTACTTC. Full variable domain (remainder filled in from reference TRBV7-6 and TRBJ2-7): GAGVSQSPRYKVTKRGQDVALRCDPISGHVSLYWYRQALGQGPEFLTYFNYEAQQDKSGLPNDRFSAERPEGSISTLTIQRTEQRDSAMYRCASSLAAGGHEQYFGPGTRLTVT.

The table lists this clonotype with many counts. The V and J genes are TRBV5-1 and TRBJ2-1, with a weak D call TRBD2 (5 bases). V was clipped by 3 bases and J by 5 bases, with 15 bases between them. Germline CDR1 SGHRS, CDR2 YFSETQ. This CDR3 comprises 15 residues. CDR3 bases: TGCGCCAGCAGCTGGACTGATAGACACAACAATGAGCAGTTCTTC. Translated, it gives CASSWTDRHNNEQFF.

This clonotype was detected a few times. The chain has TRBV14 and TRBJ2-7; 8 nucleotides line up with TRBD1. Germline CDR1 and CDR2: SGHDN and FVKESK. The CDR3 runs to 17 residues. The trim removed 1 base at V and 4 bases at J, leaving 12 bases unmatched. The CDR3 nucleotides are TGTGCCAGCAGCCAAGCTAGAATTCTGGACAGGGCATACGAGCAGTACTTC. Its protein product is CASSQARILDRAYEQYF.

The J gene is TRBJ2-5, the V gene TRBV12-3 or TRBV12-4; possibly TRBD1 for D (6 bases). There are 17 residues in the CDR3. Trimming stripped 6 bases from V and 4 bases from J, with 24 bases between. The CDR3 nucleotides are TGTGCCAGCAGCTTCCCCGGGGCAGGGGAATTACGAGAGACCCAGTACTTC. It codes for CASSFPGAGELRETQYF.

Turning to this clonotype: This sequence may be a read error, since a much larger clone differs from it by one base. The chain has TRBV20-1 and TRBJ1-4, with 7 bases lining up with TRBD1. Germline CDR1 is DFQATT and CDR2 is SNEGSKA (reference sequence). The CDR3 covers 15 residues. CDR3 DNA: TGCAGTGCTGGAGACGAGGGGGCTATGGGTGAAAAACTGTTTTTT. Translating it yields CSAGDEGAMGEKLFF.

The chain uses TRBV19 and TRBJ2-4; 7 positions match TRBD2. CDR3 length: 15 residues. From germline, CDR1 is LNHDA and CDR2 SQIVND (reference sequence). With V trimmed by 7 bases and J by 0 bases, 6 bases remained unmatched. Here the CDR3 reads CASTSSGLAKNIQYF. The CDR3 bases are TGTGCCAGTACCTCTAGCGGTCTAGCCAAAAACATTCAGTACTTC.

This clonotype was seen many times. The chain links TRBV7-2 to TRBJ1-1; D is unresolved. The V and J ends lost 2 bases and 0 bases respectively, with 22 bases between them. CDR3 size: 19 residues. CDR1 SGHTA and CDR2 FQGNSA come from the germline V gene. CDR3 sequence: CASSLFFIPQSGMNTEAFF. The DNA of the CDR3 is TGTGCCAGCAGCTTATTTTTTATTCCTCAATCGGGCATGAACACTGAAGCTTTCTTT.

Details on this clonotype: This may be a read error: a much more frequent sequence differs by one nucleotide. The genes are TRBV6-2 or TRBV6-3 and TRBJ1-4; 9 nucleotides agree with TRBD1. Germline V gene sequence: CDR1 MNHEY, CDR2 SVGEGT. CDR3 size: 15 residues. Written as DNA, the CDR3 is TGTGTCAGCAGGTCGTTTGGGACAGGGAATGAAAAACTGTTTTTT. Translated: CVSRSFGTGNEKLFF.

The chain employs TRBV7-2 and TRBJ2-1, with 8 bases that match TRBD2. CDR3 length: 17 amino acids. V shed 3 bases, J shed 7 bases, and the junction held 14 bases outside the gene matches. The germline gives CDR1 SGHTA, CDR2 FQGNSA. The CDR3 region has the DNA TGTGCCAGCAGCTTTCGGGGGGGCGGGAACGGTTGGAATGAGCAGTTCTTC. It yields the protein CASSFRGGGNGWNEQFF.

The chain uses TRBV2 and TRBJ2-2; D might be TRBD1 (5 bases). V was trimmed by 3 bases and J by 2 bases, leaving 7 bases between them. From germline, CDR1 is SNHLY and CDR2 FYNNEI. CDR3 size: 14 residues. CDR3 sequence: CASSDDRNTGELFF. CDR3 sequence (DNA): TGTGCCAGCAGTGACGACAGAAACACCGGGGAGCTGTTTTTT.

This clonotype showed up many times. The chain has TRBV10-3 and TRBJ1-1, with a possible D match to TRBD1 (5 bases). There are 13 residues in the CDR3. Germline assignment: CDR1 ENHRY and CDR2 SYGVKD. Trimming stripped 3 bases from V and 5 bases from J, with 10 bases between. The CDR3 nucleotides are TGTGCCATCAGTGAAGGGCAGGGAACTGAAGCTTTCTTT. This sequence encodes CAISEGQGTEAFF.

This clonotype showed up just once. With a much larger clone just one base away, this may be a read error. The chain employs TRBV5-1 and TRBJ2-5, with TRBD2 as a possible D gene (5 bases). The CDR3 covers 16 residues. The V gene's germline CDR1 is SGHRS and CDR2 YFSETQ. CDR3 region: CASGLERGSAQETQYF. DNA of the CDR3: TGCGCCAGCGGCTTGGAAAGAGGGTCTGCCCAAGAGACCCAGTACTTC.

Here the CDR3 reads CASAPLLGELFF. The DNA for the CDR3 is TGTGCTAGTGCCCCTCTCTTGGGGGAGCTGTTTTTT. This sequence joins TRBV12-5 and TRBJ2-2; D gene uncertain. CDR1 is LGHNT and CDR2 is FRNRAP in the germline V gene. The CDR3 is 12 residues long. Deletions cut 7 bases from V and 8 bases from J, with 11 bases between.

This clonotype was counted at least ten times. The chain joins TRBV3-1 to TRBJ2-3, with 11 bases identical to TRBD2. The CDR3 consists of 15 residues. CDR1 and CDR2 (germline): LGHDT, YNNKEL (reference sequence). The V segment lost 1 base and the J segment 6 bases; nucleotides outside the gene matches: 3. The CDR3 DNA reads as TGTGCCAGCAGCCAAGGGACTAGCGGGTCGGATACGCAGTATTTT. Residues: CASSQGTSGSDTQYF.

This clonotype was observed at least ten times. V is TRBV7-2 and J is TRBJ1-2; TRBD1 is a possible D gene (5 bases). This CDR3 spans 15 amino acids. V was pared by 2 bases and J by 4 bases, with 14 bases between. The germline CDR1 and CDR2 sequences are SGHTA and FQGNSA. CDR3 amino acids: CASSLRDRTLYGYTF. As DNA, the CDR3 is TGTGCCAGCAGCTTAAGAGACAGAACACTCTATGGCTACACCTTC. The full variable domain, in which reference TRBV7-2 and TRBJ1-2 provide the parts outside the CDR3, is GAGVSQSPSNKVTEKGKDVELRCDPISGHTALYWYRQSLGQGLEFLIYFQGNSAPDKSGLPSDRFSAERTGGSVSTLTIQRTQQEDSAVYLCASSLRDRTLYGYTFGSGTRLTVV.

The table lists this clonotype with many counts. In DNA form, the CDR3 reads TGTGCCAGCGTCGCCTACAATGAGCAGTTCTTC. Its translation is CASVAYNEQFF. V and J are TRBV12-3 or TRBV12-4 and TRBJ2-1; D is unclear. CDR3 size: 11 residues. Trimming took off 8 bases at V and 2 bases at J, with 4 bases between the two ends.

This clonotype was detected only a few times. The CDR3 DNA is TGTGCCAGCAGCGCCCGACAGGGCAGCTCCTACAATGAGCAGTTCTTC. This gives the protein CASSARQGSSYNEQFF. This chain links TRBV9 with TRBJ2-1; 7 bases are a match to TRBD1. The V gene end was trimmed by 3 bases and the J gene end by 0 bases; junction bases not matched to a gene: 6. The CDR3 is made up of 16 amino acids. Germline CDR1 SGDLS, CDR2 YYNGEE.

The table lists this clonotype with many counts. The V call is TRBV7-2, the J call TRBJ1-1; the D is unclear. CDR1 is SGHTA and CDR2 is FQGNSA in the germline V gene. The V end was cut by 3 bases, the J end by 5 bases, with 7 bases between. The CDR3 length is 12 residues. The chain's CDR3 is CASSFDGTEAFF. CDR3 bases: TGTGCCAGCAGCTTCGACGGTACTGAAGCTTTCTTT.

This clonotype has a count of ten or more. The chain has TRBV2 and TRBJ2-1; perhaps TRBD2 as D (5 bases). The CDR3 consists of 13 residues. Trimming removed 4 bases from V and 6 bases from J, with 10 bases in between. CDR1 and CDR2 from the germline V gene are SNHLY and FYNNEI. The chain's CDR3 is CASSVTDFNEQFF. The CDR3 DNA follows: TGTGCCAGCAGTGTGACGGACTTCAATGAGCAGTTCTTC.